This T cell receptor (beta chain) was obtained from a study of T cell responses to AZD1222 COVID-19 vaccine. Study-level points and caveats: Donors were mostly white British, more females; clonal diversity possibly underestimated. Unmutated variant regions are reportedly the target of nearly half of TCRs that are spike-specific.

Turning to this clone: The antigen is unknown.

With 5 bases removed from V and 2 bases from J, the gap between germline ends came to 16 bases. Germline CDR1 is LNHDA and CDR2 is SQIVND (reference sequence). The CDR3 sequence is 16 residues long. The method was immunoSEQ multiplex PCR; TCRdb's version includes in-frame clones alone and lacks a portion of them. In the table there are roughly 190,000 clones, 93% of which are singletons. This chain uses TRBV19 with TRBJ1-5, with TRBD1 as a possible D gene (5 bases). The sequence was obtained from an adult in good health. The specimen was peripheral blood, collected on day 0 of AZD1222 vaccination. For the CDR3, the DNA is TGTGCCAGTAGTTCCCCAGGGTTGGGGGGCAATCAGCCCCAGCATTTT. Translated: CASSSPGLGGNQPQHF.